Listed here are 14 T cell receptor beta chains from one sample, sequenced in a study of CXCR3-negative and CXCR3-positive naive CD8 T cells. 5' RACE that incorporated UMI labels was used to prepare the TRB cDNA libraries. TCRdb re-called the 5' RACE reads and catalogs CDR3 proteins one per entry, DNA excluded. This sample's table has roughly 45,000 distinct CDR3 sequences. Specimen: naive CXCR3- CD8+ T cells from blood. The subset: CD45RO-CCR7+CD27+CD95- naive CD8+ T cells lacking CXCR3 (TNR3-). These receptors were taken from a human donor in good health. Some clones in this sample may be carry-over from other donors' samples.

The genes are TRBV6-1 and TRBJ2-1. The germline V gene has CDR1 MNHNS and CDR2 SASEGT. CDR3 length equals 13 residues. The CDR3 sequence is CASSRGSYNEQFF.

The chain carries TRBV6-5 and TRBJ2-3; the TCRdb D gene call, TRBD2, has no DNA to confirm it. The V gene's germline CDR1 is MNHEY and CDR2 SVGAGI. This CDR3 has 20 residues. The CDR3 reads CASSYSNHPDNTPYTDTQYF.

The chain couples TRBV9 to TRBJ2-1. The CDR3 spans 15 residues. Germline V gives CDR1 SGDLS, CDR2 YYNGEE. CDR3 sequence: CASSVGGARYNEQFF.

V usage is TRBV29-1 and J usage is TRBJ2-7. Germline loops: CDR1 SQVTM, CDR2 ANQGSEA. This CDR3 has 12 amino acids. The CDR3: CSVWVPSYEQYF.

The rearrangement links TRBV19 to TRBJ2-3; lacking DNA, the TRBD1 call made by TCRdb goes unchecked. Germline CDR1 and CDR2: LNHDA and SQIVND (reference sequence). CDR3 length equals 15 residues. CDR3 sequence: CASSIGQGIPDTQYF.

The J gene is TRBJ2-7, the V gene TRBV20-1; TCRdb's assignment of TRBD1 cannot be checked, as there is no DNA. The CDR3 has 15 amino acids. Germline CDR1 is DFQATT and CDR2 is SNEGSKA (reference sequence). CDR3 sequence reads: CSAPLPQGAYYEQYF.

This sequence joins TRBV7-9 and TRBJ2-5; the TCRdb D gene call, TRBD1, has no DNA to confirm it. Germline loops: CDR1 SEHNR, CDR2 FQNEAQ (reference sequence). The CDR3 is 14 amino acids. The CDR3: CASSLVQAGETQYF.

The genes are TRBV29-1 and TRBJ2-1. CDR1 is SQVTM, CDR2 ANQGSEA, per germline. The CDR3 loop spans 16 amino acids. Here the CDR3 reads CSGELTAKSSYNEQFF.

This chain joins TRBV29-1 and TRBJ2-2. Germline V gene sequence: CDR1 SQVTM, CDR2 ANQGSEA. CDR3 length: 12 residues. CDR3 in amino acids: CSVPIGTGELFF.

V usage is TRBV12-3 or TRBV12-4 and J usage is TRBJ1-2; the D call from TCRdb, TRBD1, cannot be confirmed without DNA. The CDR3 has 13 residues. The chain's CDR3 is CASSADRGHGYTF.

V is TRBV4-3 and J is TRBJ2-7; without DNA, the TCRdb call of TRBD1 cannot be checked. The CDR3 length is 14 residues. In germline, CDR1 is LGHNA, CDR2 YSLEER. The CDR3 reads CASSRGQGYYEQYF.

The V gene is TRBV4-3, the J gene TRBJ2-7; TCRdb's D call, TRBD2, is unchecked because there is no DNA. This CDR3 is built from 15 residues. Germline V gene sequence: CDR1 LGHNA, CDR2 YSLEER. CDR3 sequence reads: CASSQDRVPDYEQYF.

J is TRBJ2-6 and V is TRBV5-1; TCRdb names TRBD1, which stays unverified in the absence of DNA. Germline V gene sequence: CDR1 SGHRS, CDR2 YFSETQ. The CDR3 length is 15 residues. The chain's CDR3 is CASSLTGSGANVLTF.

The V and J genes are TRBV19 and TRBJ1-1; TCRdb's D call of TRBD1 is untestable without DNA. Germline V gene lookup returns CDR1 LNHDA and CDR2 SQIVND (reference sequence). The CDR3 is 13 residues long. CDR3 in amino acids: CASSRQGDTEAFF.